The T cell receptor beta chain under discussion was sequenced for a study of identical twins. Study findings and constraints: Cord blood beta clonotypes that were abundant carried fewer insertions, and memory repertoires showed no such trend.

Template switching added a universal primer binding site, and final cDNA carried unique molecular identifiers. Each CDR3 protein gets one entry after TCRdb re-called the 5' RACE reads with MiXCR. The profile shows fewer than 550,000 distinct CDR3 sequences, around 15% of them singletons. The V and J ends lost 7 bases and 3 bases respectively, with 10 bases between them. The CDR3 totals 13 residues. This clonotype has only a few counts. No antigen is known for it. Another study also made use of these data, one on yellow fever vaccine responses in identical twins.

J is TRBJ2-4 and V is TRBV12-3 or TRBV12-4, with no clear D. This sequence originates from a woman aged 18-29 years in good health. Material for sequencing was CD4+ T cells sorted from blood. The CDR3, as DNA: TGTGCCAGCACCGCCGTAGACAAAAACATTCAGTACTTC. Translating gives CASTAVDKNIQYF.